The 9 T cell receptor beta chains given below trace back to one sample, sequenced in a study of blood T cells in healthy people across ages. Primers used in a second PCR of about 7 to 12 cycles were a sample-barcoded 5' primer and a J-beta primer mix. TCRdb analysed the 5' RACE reads with MiXCR anew, one entry per CDR3 protein. The sample lists approximately 810,000 distinct CDR3 sequences; less than 35% were seen once. The source material was blood. All receptors come from a woman older than 75 in good health.

Details on this clonotype: The junction departs from germline at one end; a sequencing error may be responsible. The V call is TRBV29-1, the J call TRBJ2-4; TRBD1 agrees at 7 bases. Near its end, the DNA agrees better with TRBJ2-7, so the J call may be wrong. CDR1 and CDR2 (germline): SQVTM, ANQGSEA. The CDR3 spans 13 residues. CDR3 protein: CSIERGRGYEQYF. DNA for the CDR3: TGCAGCATTGAAAGGGGCAGGGGGTACGAGCAGTACTTC.

At least ten counts were recorded for this clonotype. The rearrangement uses TRBV20-1 and TRBJ2-7, with a weak D call TRBD1 (5 bases). Looked up from germline, CDR1 is DFQATT and CDR2 is SNEGSKA (reference sequence). The CDR3 has 13 residues. V was shortened by 2 bases and J by 6 bases, with 14 bases between the two germline ends. The CDR3 region is CSARWGSSREQYF. The CDR3 DNA reads as TGCAGTGCTAGATGGGGCAGCTCACGCGAGCAGTACTTC.

This clonotype appeared many times. The V and J genes are TRBV5-5 and TRBJ2-1; TRBD2 aligns across 9 bases. The CDR3 contains 17 residues. V lost 4 bases, J lost 0 bases, and 8 bases stayed unmatched. In germline, CDR1 is SGHKS, CDR2 YYEKEE (reference sequence). The CDR3, as DNA: TGTGCCAGCAGCCACCGGGGTAGCGGGGGCTCCTACAATGAGCAGTTCTTC. It encodes CASSHRGSGGSYNEQFF.

CDR3 nucleotides: TGTGCCAGCAGCCCGGGACAGGCAGAGAACACTGAAGCTTTCTTT. This codes for CASSPGQAENTEAFF. The chain has TRBV7-9 and TRBJ1-1; 8 nucleotides line up with TRBD1. Losses at the gene ends were 5 bases for V and 1 base for J; bases not matched to a gene: 6. Per germline, CDR1 SEHNR and CDR2 FQNEAQ (reference sequence). The CDR3 sequence is 15 residues long.

This clonotype was seen only a few times. The chain carries TRBV4-3 and TRBJ1-2; no clear D. Germline V gene lookup returns CDR1 LGHNA and CDR2 YSLEER. This CDR3 has 16 amino acids. Trimming stripped 4 bases from V and 1 base from J, with 16 bases between. The CDR3 protein is CASSPDTDAYNYGYTF. In DNA, the CDR3 is TGCGCCAGCAGCCCCGATACAGACGCTTATAACTATGGCTACACCTTC.

About this clonotype: This may arise from a read error, as a much more abundant clone is one base away. This rearrangement joins TRBV7-9 to TRBJ2-5; D is uncertain. Germline assignment: CDR1 SEHNR and CDR2 FQNEAQ (reference sequence). The CDR3 consists of 13 residues. The ends were cut back, 3 bases at V and 11 bases at J, with 16 bases in the middle. The CDR3 protein is CASSFKGINEQYF. The CDR3, as DNA: TGTGCCAGCAGCTTTAAGGGTATCAATGAGCAGTACTTC. Filled out from reference TRBV7-9 and TRBJ2-5, the complete variable domain reads DTGVSQNPRHKITKRGQNVTFRCDPISEHNRLYWYRQTLGQGPEFLTYFQNEAQLEKSRLLSDRFSAERPKGSFSTLEIQRTEQGDSAMYLCASSFKGINEQYFGPGTRLLVL.

The chain couples TRBV2 to TRBJ1-5, with TRBD1 matching 8 bases. The CDR3 has 18 residues. Losses at the gene ends were 0 bases for V and 2 bases for J; bases not matched to a gene: 9. CDR1 and CDR2 (germline): SNHLY, FYNNEI. CDR3 protein: CASSEAYTGGPGNQPQHF. The CDR3 DNA reads as TGTGCCAGCAGTGAAGCCTATACAGGGGGGCCCGGCAATCAGCCCCAGCATTTT. Supplemented by reference TRBV2 and TRBJ1-5, the full variable domain reads EPEVTQTPSHQVTQMGQEVILRCVPISNHLYFYWYRQILGQKVEFLVSFYNNEISEKSEIFDDQFSVERPDGSNFTLKIRSTKLEDSAMYFCASSEAYTGGPGNQPQHFGDGTRLSIL.

The sample holds many counts of this clonotype. The gene calls are TRBV3-1 and TRBJ2-5; a weak D match, TRBD1 (6 bases). Germline V gene sequence: CDR1 LGHDT, CDR2 YNNKEL (reference sequence). V lost 5 bases to trimming and J lost 5 bases, with 12 bases between them. This CDR3 region has 13 residues. CDR3 loop: CASSASQGETQYF. The CDR3, as DNA: TGTGCCAGCAGCGCAAGCCAGGGGGAGACCCAGTACTTC.

The table lists this clonotype with many counts. The chain carries TRBV20-1 and TRBJ2-1; 7 nucleotides match TRBD2. The CDR3 runs 16 residues. V lost 2 bases to trimming and J lost 7 bases; unmatched junction nucleotides: 14. Germline V gene lookup returns CDR1 DFQATT and CDR2 SNEGSKA (reference sequence). The DNA of the CDR3 is TGCAGTGCTAGACACCTCCGGCCGGGACTAAGGAATGAGCAGTTCTTC. Encoded protein: CSARHLRPGLRNEQFF.